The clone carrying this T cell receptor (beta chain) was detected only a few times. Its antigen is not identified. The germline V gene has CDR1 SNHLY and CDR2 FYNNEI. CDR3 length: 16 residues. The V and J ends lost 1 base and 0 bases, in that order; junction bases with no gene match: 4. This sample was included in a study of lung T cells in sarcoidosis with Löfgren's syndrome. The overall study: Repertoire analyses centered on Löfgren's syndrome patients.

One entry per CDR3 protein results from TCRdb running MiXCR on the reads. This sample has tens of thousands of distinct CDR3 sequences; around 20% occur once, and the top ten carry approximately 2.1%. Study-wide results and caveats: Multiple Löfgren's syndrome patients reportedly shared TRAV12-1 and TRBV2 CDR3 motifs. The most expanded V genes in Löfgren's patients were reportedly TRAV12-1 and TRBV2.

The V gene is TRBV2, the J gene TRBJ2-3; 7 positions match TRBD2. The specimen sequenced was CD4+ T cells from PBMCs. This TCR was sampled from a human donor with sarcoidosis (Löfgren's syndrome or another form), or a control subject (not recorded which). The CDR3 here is CASSEEWGGSTDTQYF. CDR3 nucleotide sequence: TGTGCCAGCAGTGAAGAGTGGGGGGGAAGCACAGATACGCAGTATTTT.